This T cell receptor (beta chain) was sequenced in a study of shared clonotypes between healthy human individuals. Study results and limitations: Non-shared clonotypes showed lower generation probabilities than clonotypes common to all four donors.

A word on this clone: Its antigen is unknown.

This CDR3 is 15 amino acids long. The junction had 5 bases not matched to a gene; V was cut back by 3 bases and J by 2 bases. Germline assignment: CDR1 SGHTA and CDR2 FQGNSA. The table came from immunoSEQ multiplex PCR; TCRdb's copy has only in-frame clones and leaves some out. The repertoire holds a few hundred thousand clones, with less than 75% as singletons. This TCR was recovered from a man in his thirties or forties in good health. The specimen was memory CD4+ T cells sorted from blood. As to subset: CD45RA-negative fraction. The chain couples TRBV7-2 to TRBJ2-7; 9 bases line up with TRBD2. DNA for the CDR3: TGTGCCAGCAGCTTGCGACTAGCGGCGACCTACGAGCAGTACTTC. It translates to CASSLRLAATYEQYF.